A selection of T cell receptor beta chains follows, all from one sample in a study of blood T cell repertoires in COVID-19. Clones were read by immunoSEQ multiplex PCR, and TCRdb kept only the in-frame ones, dropping some. This table holds about 120,000 clones, approximately 87% found once. Sequencing was performed on peripheral blood. Receptor source: a woman between 70 and 85 years old with acute or convalescent COVID-19. Each CDR3 is given with its conserved first and last residue. A D gene is named only where the DNA matches it firmly. Expanded clones get a size class; other rows say once, few or many, or leave the size out.

cdr3_nt cdr3_aa j_call clone_size v_call d_call
TGCGCCAGCAGCACCCGGACAGGGGATGAAAAACTGTTTTTT CASSTRTGDEKLFF TRBJ1-4 - TRBV5-1 TRBD1
TGTGCCAGCAGTGCCTACGGGGGGGCCGCCTACGAGCAGTACTTC CASSAYGGAAYEQYF TRBJ2-7 once TRBV28 TRBD2
TGTGCCAGCAGCCCGAAGCAGGGGATAGGGGACAATGAGCAGTTCTTC CASSPKQGIGDNEQFF TRBJ2-1 - TRBV4-2 -
TGTGCCATCAGTGAGCTCAGAAACACCGGGGAGCTGTTTTTT CAISELRNTGELFF TRBJ2-2 - TRBV10-3 -
TGTGCCACCAGCAGAGCCCGTTACTCTGGAAACACCATATATTTT CATSRARYSGNTIYF TRBJ1-3 once TRBV15 -
TGTGCCAGCAGTTCTCTGGCGGGGGGGCGCAATGAGCAGTTCTTC CASSSLAGGRNEQFF TRBJ2-1 - TRBV28 TRBD2
TGTGCCAGCAGTTACACCCGTCAGACAGATACGCAGTATTTT CASSYTRQTDTQYF TRBJ2-3 - TRBV6-2/TRBV6-3 -
TGTGCCAGCAGTCTCCAAATGGTGACAGGGACTGGTCTGGAAAAACTGTTTTTT CASSLQMVTGTGLEKLFF TRBJ1-4 - TRBV28 TRBD1
TGTGCCAGCAGGGGACAACCACGATACGAGCAGTACTTC CASRGQPRYEQYF TRBJ2-7 few TRBV6-5 -
TGTGCCAACCGCGGGGGATTCCCTAATTCACCCCTCCACTTT CANRGGFPNSPLHF TRBJ1-6 once TRBV27 -
TGTGCCAGCACCTCGGGACAGACAGATACGCAGTATTTT CASTSGQTDTQYF TRBJ2-3 once TRBV6-5 TRBD1
TGTGCCAGCAGGGCGACTAGCTCCTACAATGAGCAGTTCTTC CASRATSSYNEQFF TRBJ2-1 - TRBV2 -
TGTGCCACCAGTGTGACTAGCGGCACCGGGGAGCTGTTTTTT CATSVTSGTGELFF TRBJ2-2 - TRBV24-1 TRBD2
TGTGCCAGCAGCTTAGAGGGTTTGAGGACAGATACGCAGTATTTT CASSLEGLRTDTQYF TRBJ2-3 - TRBV7-3 -
TGTGCCAGCAGCTCGACAGGGAACTATGGCTACACCTTC CASSSTGNYGYTF TRBJ1-2 - TRBV7-9 TRBD1
TGTGCCAGCAGCGTAGAACCGGGACAACCCGACACTGAAGCTTTCTTT CASSVEPGQPDTEAFF TRBJ1-1 few TRBV9 -
TGTGCCAGCAGCTTAGGTGCTGGCTGGGAGACCCAGTACTTC CASSLGAGWETQYF TRBJ2-5 - TRBV7-2 -
TGTGCCAGCAGCTGGGACAGCTACTCTGGAAACACCATATATTTT CASSWDSYSGNTIYF TRBJ1-3 - TRBV11-3 TRBD1
TGTGCCAGCAGCAGGGACGGGGGGATTTACAATGAGCAGTTCTTC CASSRDGGIYNEQFF TRBJ2-1 once TRBV7-9 TRBD2
TGTGCCACCAGTGGAAACTACCTCAAAGAGACCCAGTACTTC CATSGNYLKETQYF TRBJ2-5 - TRBV24-1 -
TGCGCCAGCAGCCAAGGGACGGACTCTAACTATGGCTACACCTTC CASSQGTDSNYGYTF TRBJ1-2 - TRBV4-1 -
TGTGCCAGCAGCAACAGGGGACACACCATATATTTT CASSNRGHTIYF TRBJ1-3 - TRBV7-9 TRBD1
TGTGCCAGCACCGAGTACGGGACAACTCTCAATGAGCAGTTCTTC CASTEYGTTLNEQFF TRBJ2-1 once TRBV6-5 -
TGTGCCAGCAGCCTGACAGGGTATAGTGGGGCCAACGTCCTGACTTTC CASSLTGYSGANVLTF TRBJ2-6 - TRBV14 TRBD1
TGCGCCAGCAGCCAGCCCGTACAGGGCAACTATGGCTACACCTTC CASSQPVQGNYGYTF TRBJ1-2 few TRBV4-1 -
TGTGCCAGCAGGCCTACAGGGGGAACTGAAGCTTTCTTT CASRPTGGTEAFF TRBJ1-1 few TRBV27 TRBD1
TGTGCCAGCTCCCCTTTAGCGACAGGGAACTATGGCTACACCTTC CASSPLATGNYGYTF TRBJ1-2 once TRBV6-5 TRBD1
TGTGCCAGCAGTTTACCCGCGCGTGAGCAGTTCTTC CASSLPAREQFF TRBJ2-1 - TRBV27 -
TGTGCCAGGGGTAGAGCTAGCGGGTTAAGCACAGATACGCAGTATTTT CARGRASGLSTDTQYF TRBJ2-3 - TRBV2 TRBD2